This entry is about one T cell receptor beta chain. What it recognizes is unknown. This specimen belongs to a study of vaccination effects on CD4 cells after COVID-19. Produced via immunoSEQ multiplex PCR; TCRdb's table is partial and in-frame only. The sample consists of nearly 45,000 clones, roughly 72% of them appearing once. Researchers isolated CD4+ T cells once approximately eleven days of culture had elapsed. Either the BNT162b2 or mRNA-1273 vaccine was given to participants in two doses. People in the vaccine group had not been infected with SARS-CoV-2 before, and their nucleocapsid antibodies were negative. The TCR comes from a human donor who received a COVID-19 vaccine. Sequencing used CD4+ T cells from PBMCs cultured without peptide, obtained after COVID-19 vaccination.

In nucleotides, the CDR3 is TGCGCCAGCAGCTTGGTCCGGGACAGTCACACTGAAGCTTTCTTT. Amino acids: CASSLVRDSHTEAFF. The V call is TRBV5-1, the J call TRBJ1-1, with 7 nucleotides matching TRBD1. The CDR3 is made up of 15 amino acids. The trim removed 0 bases at V and 3 bases at J, leaving 5 bases unmatched. From germline, CDR1 is SGHRS and CDR2 YFSETQ.